The clone carrying this T cell receptor beta chain was found a few times. Its antigen is as yet unknown. Cultured CD4+ T cell DNA underwent sequencing with the Oncomine TCR Beta short-read assay. TCRdb reanalysed the PCR reads using MiXCR and keeps one entry per CDR3 protein. The sample carries about 5,500 distinct CDR3 sequences, about 65% recorded once. Treatment noted: approximately nine-day PBMC culture with coronavirus spike peptide pools or control peptides (ViraFEST assay). TCR sequencing followed the expansion of antigen-specific T cells with peptide pools in ViraFEST. These data are taken from a study of vaccination and CD4 T cells after COVID-19. Looking at the study overall: SARS-CoV-2, HCoV-NL63, HCoV-OC43 and HCoV-229E supplied the overlapping spike peptides used to stimulate cells. Study findings and constraints: 304 of 307 vaccine-specific clones from convalescent patients were spike mono-reactive. Convalescent patients had a median roughly 86% of reactive clones appearing only post-vaccination.

The clonotype comes from a human donor who had recovered from COVID-19. The sequenced material came from CD4+ T cells from blood, cultured in vitro.

This CDR3 is CASRWTGTDTQYF. CDR3 DNA: TGTGCCAGCAGGTGGACAGGCACAGATACGCAGTATTTT. This chain joins TRBV2 and TRBJ2-3, with D maybe TRBD1 (6 bases). The CDR3 runs to 13 residues. Trimming pared 6 bases from V and 1 base from J, leaving 8 bases between. The V gene's germline CDR1 is SNHLY and CDR2 FYNNEI.